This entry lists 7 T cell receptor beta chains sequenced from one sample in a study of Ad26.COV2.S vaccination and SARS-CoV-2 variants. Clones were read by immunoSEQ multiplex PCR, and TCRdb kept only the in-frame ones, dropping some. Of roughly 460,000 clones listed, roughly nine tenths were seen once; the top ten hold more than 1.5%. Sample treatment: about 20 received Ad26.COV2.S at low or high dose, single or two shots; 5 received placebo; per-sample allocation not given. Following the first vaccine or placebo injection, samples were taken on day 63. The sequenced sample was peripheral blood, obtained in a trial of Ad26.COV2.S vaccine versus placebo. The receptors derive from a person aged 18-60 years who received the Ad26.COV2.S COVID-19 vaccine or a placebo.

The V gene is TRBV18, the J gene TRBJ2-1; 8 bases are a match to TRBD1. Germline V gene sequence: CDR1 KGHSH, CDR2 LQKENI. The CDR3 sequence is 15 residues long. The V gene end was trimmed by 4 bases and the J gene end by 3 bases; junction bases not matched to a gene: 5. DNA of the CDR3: TGTGCCAGCTCACAGGGACAGGAACACTACAATGAGCAGTTCTTC. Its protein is CASSQGQEHYNEQFF.

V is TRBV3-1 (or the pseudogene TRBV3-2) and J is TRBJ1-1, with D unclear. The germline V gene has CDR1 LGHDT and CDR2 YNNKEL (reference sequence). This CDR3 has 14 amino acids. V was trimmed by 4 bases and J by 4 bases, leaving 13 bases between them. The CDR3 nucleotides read TGTGCCAGCAGCCGACTAGGTGGTGCCACTGAAGCTTTCTTT. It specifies CASSRLGGATEAFF.

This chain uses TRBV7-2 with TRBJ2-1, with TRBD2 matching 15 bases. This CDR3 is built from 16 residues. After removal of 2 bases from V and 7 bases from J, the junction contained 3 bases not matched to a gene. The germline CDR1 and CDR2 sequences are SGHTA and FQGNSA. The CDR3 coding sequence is TGTGCCAGCAGCTTATCCGGGACTAGCGGGGGGAATGAGCAGTTCTTC. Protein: CASSLSGTSGGNEQFF.

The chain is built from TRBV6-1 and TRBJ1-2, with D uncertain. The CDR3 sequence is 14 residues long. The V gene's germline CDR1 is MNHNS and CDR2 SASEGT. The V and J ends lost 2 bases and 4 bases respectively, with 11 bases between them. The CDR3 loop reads CASSESGQLYGYTF. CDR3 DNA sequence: TGTGCCAGCAGTGAAAGTGGGCAACTCTATGGCTACACCTTC.

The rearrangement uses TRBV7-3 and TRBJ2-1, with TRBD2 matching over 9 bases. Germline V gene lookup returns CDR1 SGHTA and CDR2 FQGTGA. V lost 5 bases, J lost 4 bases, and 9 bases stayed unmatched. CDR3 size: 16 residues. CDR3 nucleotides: TGTGCCAGCAGCCCAATGGGTCTAGCGGGGTACAATGAGCAGTTCTTC. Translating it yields CASSPMGLAGYNEQFF.

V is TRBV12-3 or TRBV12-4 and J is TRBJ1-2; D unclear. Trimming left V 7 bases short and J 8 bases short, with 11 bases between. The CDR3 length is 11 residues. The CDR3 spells CASTHPRGYTF. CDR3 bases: TGTGCCAGCACCCACCCGCGGGGCTACACCTTC.

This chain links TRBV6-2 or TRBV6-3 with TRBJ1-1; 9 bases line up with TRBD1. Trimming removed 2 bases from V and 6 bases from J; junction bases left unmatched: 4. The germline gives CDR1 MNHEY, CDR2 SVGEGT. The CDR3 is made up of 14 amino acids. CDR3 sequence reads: CASSYPRDRAEAFF. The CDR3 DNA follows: TGTGCCAGCAGTTACCCGCGGGACAGGGCTGAAGCTTTCTTT.